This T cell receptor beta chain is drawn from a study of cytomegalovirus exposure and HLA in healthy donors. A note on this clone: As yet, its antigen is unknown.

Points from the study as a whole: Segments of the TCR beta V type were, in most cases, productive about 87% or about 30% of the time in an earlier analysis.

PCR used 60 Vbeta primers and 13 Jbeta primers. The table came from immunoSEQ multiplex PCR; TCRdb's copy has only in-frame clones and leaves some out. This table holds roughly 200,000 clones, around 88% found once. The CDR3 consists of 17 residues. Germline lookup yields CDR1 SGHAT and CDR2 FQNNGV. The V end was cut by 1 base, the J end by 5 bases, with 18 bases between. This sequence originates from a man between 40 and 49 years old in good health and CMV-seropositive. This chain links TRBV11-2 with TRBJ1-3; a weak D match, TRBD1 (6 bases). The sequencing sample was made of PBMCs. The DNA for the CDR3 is TGTGCCAGCAGCTTAGGGGCCGGGGGGCTAGAGAGAAACACCATATATTTT. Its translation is CASSLGAGGLERNTIYF.